This T cell receptor (beta chain) was recorded in a study of Ad26.COV2.S vaccination and SARS-CoV-2 variants. Profiling relied on immunoSEQ multiplex PCR, and the TCRdb table lists in-frame clones only, not all of them. This repertoire shows around 310,000 clones, roughly 90% found once; its top ten account for around 5.5%. The germline V gene encodes CDR1 SGHRS and CDR2 YFSETQ. Trimming left V 0 bases short and J 6 bases short, with 15 bases between. The CDR3 sequence is 15 residues long. Treatment denoted: around 19 received Ad26.COV2.S at low or high dose, single or two shots; several received placebo; per-sample allocation not given. Collection of the samples took place on day 63 after the first injection of vaccine or placebo.

The TCR sequence derives from a person between 18 and 65 years old who received the Ad26.COV2.S COVID-19 vaccine or a placebo. The sample consisted of peripheral blood, taken in a trial of Ad26.COV2.S vaccine versus placebo. The chain has TRBV5-1 and TRBJ1-2; maybe TRBD1 (5 bases). The DNA of the CDR3 is TGCGCCAGCAGCTTGGTTTTTCAAGGGGATGATGGCTACACCTTC. This encodes CASSLVFQGDDGYTF.